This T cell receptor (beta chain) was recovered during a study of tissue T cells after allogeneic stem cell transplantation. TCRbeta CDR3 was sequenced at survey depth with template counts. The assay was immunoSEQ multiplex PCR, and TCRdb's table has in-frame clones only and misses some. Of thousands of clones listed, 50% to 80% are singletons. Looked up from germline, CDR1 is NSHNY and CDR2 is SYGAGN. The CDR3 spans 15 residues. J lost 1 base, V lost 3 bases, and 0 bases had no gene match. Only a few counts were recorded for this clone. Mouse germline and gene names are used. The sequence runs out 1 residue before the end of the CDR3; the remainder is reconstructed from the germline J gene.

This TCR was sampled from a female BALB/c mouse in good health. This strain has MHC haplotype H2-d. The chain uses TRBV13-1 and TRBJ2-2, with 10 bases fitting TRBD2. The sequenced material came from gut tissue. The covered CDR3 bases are TGTGCCAGCAGTGGGACTGGGGGAAACACCGGGCAGCTCTAC. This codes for CASSGTGGNTGQLY. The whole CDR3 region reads CASSGTGGNTGQLYF.